Each of the 10 T cell receptor beta chains below was sequenced from the same sample in a study of vaccination effects on CD4 cells after COVID-19. These receptors have no identified antigens. This table comes from immunoSEQ multiplex PCR, and its TCRdb copy is limited to in-frame clones, with some not included. The data hold 50,000 or so clones, with around 74% observed a single time. Investigators separated out CD4+ T cells once about eleven days of culture had passed. The person had a PCR-confirmed SARS-CoV-2 infection during March to December 2020. Subjects were given two BNT162b2 or mRNA-1273 vaccine doses. Sample: CD4+ T cells from PBMCs cultured without peptide, taken after COVID-19 vaccination. The receptors derive from a human donor who had a prior SARS-CoV-2 infection.

This rearrangement joins TRBV6-1 to TRBJ1-2; no firm D call. The germline CDR1 and CDR2 sequences are MNHNS and SASEGT. V was trimmed by 2 bases and J by 4 bases, leaving 11 bases between them. The length of the CDR3 is 14 residues. CDR3 bases: TGTGCCAGCAGTGAACGGGCCAGGAGCTATGGCTACACCTTC. Amino acid sequence: CASSERARSYGYTF.

This chain joins TRBV19 and TRBJ1-4; no reliable D call. V lost 3 bases to trimming and J lost 0 bases, with 8 bases between them. The CDR3 has 15 residues. Germline V gene lookup returns CDR1 LNHDA and CDR2 SQIVND (reference sequence). CDR3 sequence: CASSMIGATNEKLFF. The CDR3 DNA reads TGTGCCAGTAGTATGATTGGGGCAACTAATGAAAAACTGTTTTTT.

The chain is built from TRBV30 and TRBJ1-1; D is undetermined. Trimming took off 4 bases at V and 11 bases at J, with 14 bases between the two ends. Germline CDR1 reads GTSNPN; CDR2 reads SVGIG (reference sequence). The CDR3 runs 11 residues. CDR3 amino acids: CAWKFPGRAFF. DNA for the CDR3: TGTGCCTGGAAATTCCCGGGTAGGGCTTTCTTT.

The CDR3 coding sequence is TGTGCCAGCAGCGAGAAGGACAAGTTTATACGGACCCAGCATTTT. It encodes CASSEKDKFIRTQHF. This sequence joins TRBV9 and TRBJ1-5; D perhaps matches TRBD1 (5 bases). Trimming took 3 bases from V and 11 from J, leaving 21 bases between them. The CDR3 spans 15 residues. Germline loops: CDR1 SGDLS, CDR2 YYNGEE.

The J gene is TRBJ2-5, the V gene TRBV18; 9 positions agree with TRBD1. Germline lookup yields CDR1 KGHSH and CDR2 LQKENI. The CDR3 has 16 residues. The ends lost 5 bases at V and 4 bases at J; junction bases unmatched: 11. The CDR3 spells CASSTGQGQGPETQYF. The CDR3, as DNA: TGTGCCAGCTCAACCGGTCAGGGACAGGGCCCAGAGACCCAGTACTTC.

This clone was seen more than once but under ten times. The rearrangement uses TRBV3-1 (or the pseudogene TRBV3-2) and TRBJ1-2; no clear D. In germline, CDR1 is LGHDT, CDR2 YNNKEL (reference sequence). Between the trimmed V and J ends, which lost 0 bases and 8 bases, there was a span of 10 bases. CDR3 length: 13 amino acids. In DNA, the CDR3 is TGTGCCAGCAGCCAAGATGACATATTCGGCTACACCTTC. It yields the protein CASSQDDIFGYTF.

This clone has only a few counts. The chain has TRBV6-5 and TRBJ2-7; 7 nucleotides align to TRBD2. This CDR3 is built from 15 residues. Per the germline V gene, CDR1 is MNHEY and CDR2 is SVGAGI. After removal of 8 bases from V and 0 bases from J, the junction contained 10 bases not matched to a gene. CDR3: CASGRMLADSYEQYF. CDR3 sequence (DNA): TGTGCCAGCGGAAGGATGCTAGCGGACTCCTACGAGCAGTACTTC.

This sequence joins TRBV7-2 and TRBJ2-2; a weak D match, TRBD2 (6 bases). The germline CDR1 and CDR2 sequences are SGHTA and FQGNSA. V gave up 6 bases and J gave up 3 bases, with 8 bases separating them. The CDR3 contains 13 residues. In DNA, the CDR3 is TGTGCCAGCAGGCGGGATTACACCGGGGAGCTGTTTTTT. Protein product: CASRRDYTGELFF.

This clone was counted only a few times. The genes are TRBV29-1 and TRBJ1-1; no firm D call. The germline V gene has CDR1 SQVTM and CDR2 ANQGSEA. The ends were cut back, 5 bases at V and 5 bases at J, with 9 bases in the middle. CDR3 length equals 11 residues. The CDR3 nucleotides are TGCAGCGTTTTAACCGCGACTGAAGCTTTCTTT. Translation gives CSVLTATEAFF.

This clone was seen a single time. This chain connects TRBV5-4 to TRBJ2-2; 16 bases align to TRBD2. Losses at the gene ends were 4 bases for V and 12 bases for J; bases not matched to a gene: 15. The germline V gene encodes CDR1 SGHNT and CDR2 YYREEE (reference sequence). This CDR3 is 18 amino acids long. CDR3 in DNA: TGTGCCAGCAGCCCCGGCTGGACTTCGGGACTAGCGGGGGGGAAGCTGTTTTTT. Translation: CASSPGWTSGLAGGKLFF.